The clone carrying this TCR beta chain has just a few counts. No antigen is known for it. Germline V gene sequence: CDR1 SNHLY, CDR2 FYNNEI. V shed 3 bases and J shed 5 bases, with 10 bases lying between them. CDR3 length: 13 amino acids. Following autologous stem cell transplantation, relapse occurred in every patient, and exposure to brentuximab vedotin varied. This specimen comes from a study of PD-1 blockade in classical Hodgkin lymphoma. Points from the study as a whole: Baseline TCR diversity was reportedly lower in newly diagnosed patients than healthy donors. A significant rise in TCR diversity was seen by C4D1 for CD4+ cells but not for CD8+ cells. Complete responders matched newly diagnosed patients in baseline diversity. Repertoires differed for reasons still undefined, possibly disease activity or prior therapy.

Sequencing used immunoSEQ multiplex PCR; TCRdb keeps in-frame clones, though not all of them. The data contain approximately 34,000 clones, less than 85% of them seen just once; the ten biggest clones take up roughly 15%. The receptor's source is a human donor with classical Hodgkin lymphoma. The sequences come from peripheral blood mononuclear cells (PBMCs), collected before the second cycle of nivolumab. The chain uses TRBV2 and TRBJ2-5; D is undetermined. CDR3 coding DNA: TGTGCCAGCAGTGAGACACCTCGGGAGACCCAGTACTTC. Translating it yields CASSETPRETQYF.